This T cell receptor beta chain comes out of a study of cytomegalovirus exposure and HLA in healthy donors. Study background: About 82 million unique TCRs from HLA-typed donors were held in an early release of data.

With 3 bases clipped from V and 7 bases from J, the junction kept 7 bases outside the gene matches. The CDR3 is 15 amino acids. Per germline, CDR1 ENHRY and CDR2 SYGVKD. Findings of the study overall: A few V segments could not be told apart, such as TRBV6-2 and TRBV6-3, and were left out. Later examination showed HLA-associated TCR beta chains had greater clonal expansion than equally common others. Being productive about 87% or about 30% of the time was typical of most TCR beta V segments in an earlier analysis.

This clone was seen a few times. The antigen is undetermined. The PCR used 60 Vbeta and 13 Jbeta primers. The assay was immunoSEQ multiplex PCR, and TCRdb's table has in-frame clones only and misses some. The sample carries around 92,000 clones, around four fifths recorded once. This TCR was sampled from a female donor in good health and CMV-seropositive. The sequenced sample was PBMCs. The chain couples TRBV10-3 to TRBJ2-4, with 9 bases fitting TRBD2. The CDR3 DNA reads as TGTGCCATCAGTGACCCAAGCGGGGGGTGGAACATTCAGTACTTC. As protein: CAISDPSGGWNIQYF.